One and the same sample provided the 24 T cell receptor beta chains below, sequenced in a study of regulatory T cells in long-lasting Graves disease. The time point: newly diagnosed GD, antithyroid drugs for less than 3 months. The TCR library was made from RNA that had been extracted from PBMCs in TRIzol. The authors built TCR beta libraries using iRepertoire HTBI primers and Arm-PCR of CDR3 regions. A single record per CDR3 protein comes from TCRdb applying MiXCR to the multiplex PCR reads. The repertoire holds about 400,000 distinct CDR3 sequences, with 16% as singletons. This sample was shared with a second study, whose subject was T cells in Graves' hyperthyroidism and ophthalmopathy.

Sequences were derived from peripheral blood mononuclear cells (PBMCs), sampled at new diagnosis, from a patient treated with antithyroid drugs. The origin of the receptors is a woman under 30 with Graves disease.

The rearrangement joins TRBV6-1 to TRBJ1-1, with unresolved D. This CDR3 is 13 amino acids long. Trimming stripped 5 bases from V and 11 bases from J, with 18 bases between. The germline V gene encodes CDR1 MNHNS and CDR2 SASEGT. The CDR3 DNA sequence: TGTGCCAGCAGTCCGGACGTAGGAGGGAAGGCTTTCTTT. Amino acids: CASSPDVGGKAFF.

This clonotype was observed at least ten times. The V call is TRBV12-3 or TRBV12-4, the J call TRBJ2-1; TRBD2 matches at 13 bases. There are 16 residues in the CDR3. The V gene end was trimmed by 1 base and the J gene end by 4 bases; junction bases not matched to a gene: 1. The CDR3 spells CASSLGTSGGYNEQFF. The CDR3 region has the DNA TGTGCCAGCAGTTTAGGGACTAGCGGGGGTTACAATGAGCAGTTCTTC.

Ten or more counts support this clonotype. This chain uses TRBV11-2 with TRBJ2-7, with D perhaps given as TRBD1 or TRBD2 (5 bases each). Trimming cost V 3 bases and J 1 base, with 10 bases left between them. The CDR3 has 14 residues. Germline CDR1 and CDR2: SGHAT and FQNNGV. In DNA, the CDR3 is TGTGCCAGCAGCTTGCCGGGACGGTCCTACGAGCAGTACTTC. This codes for CASSLPGRSYEQYF. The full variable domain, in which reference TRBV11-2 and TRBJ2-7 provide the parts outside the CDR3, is EAGVAQSPRYKIIEKRQSVAFWCNPISGHATLYWYQQILGQGPKLLIQFQNNGVVDDSQLPKDRFSAERLKGVDSTLKIQPAKLEDSAVYLCASSLPGRSYEQYFGPGTRLTVT.

The CDR3 protein is CSARDWGGYGYTF. CDR3 nucleotides: TGCAGTGCTAGAGATTGGGGGGGCTATGGCTACACCTTC. The chain joins TRBV20-1 to TRBJ1-2; possibly TRBD1 for D (5 bases). Germline V gives CDR1 DFQATT, CDR2 SNEGSKA (reference sequence). V lost 0 bases and J 4 bases, leaving 9 bases between the germline ends. This CDR3 is built from 13 residues.

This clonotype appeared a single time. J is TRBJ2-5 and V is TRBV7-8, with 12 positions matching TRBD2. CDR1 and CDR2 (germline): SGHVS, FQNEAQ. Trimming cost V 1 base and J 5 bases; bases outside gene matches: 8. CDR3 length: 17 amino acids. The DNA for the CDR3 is TGTGCCAGCAGCTTAGTTGCGCTAGCGGGGGGGCCGGAGACCCAGTACTTC. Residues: CASSLVALAGGPETQYF. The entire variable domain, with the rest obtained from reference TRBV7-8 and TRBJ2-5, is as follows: GAGVSQSPRYKVAKRGQDVALRCDPISGHVSLFWYQQALGQGPEFLTYFQNEAQLDKSGLPSDRFFAERPEGSVSTLKIQRTQQEDSAVYLCASSLVALAGGPETQYFGPGTRLLVL.

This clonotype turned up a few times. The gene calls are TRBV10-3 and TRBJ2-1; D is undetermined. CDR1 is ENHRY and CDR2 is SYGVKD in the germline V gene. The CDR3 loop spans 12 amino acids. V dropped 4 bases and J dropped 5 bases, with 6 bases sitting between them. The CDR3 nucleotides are TGTGCCATCAGTGGGCCGGACAATGAGCAGTTCTTC. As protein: CAISGPDNEQFF.

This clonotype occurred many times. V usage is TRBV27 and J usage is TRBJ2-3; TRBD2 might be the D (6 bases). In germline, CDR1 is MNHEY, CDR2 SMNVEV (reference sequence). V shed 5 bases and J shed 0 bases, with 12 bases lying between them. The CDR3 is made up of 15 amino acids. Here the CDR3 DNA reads TGTGCCAGCAGTGCGGGCGGGGCTAGCACAGATACGCAGTATTTT. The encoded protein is CASSAGGASTDTQYF.

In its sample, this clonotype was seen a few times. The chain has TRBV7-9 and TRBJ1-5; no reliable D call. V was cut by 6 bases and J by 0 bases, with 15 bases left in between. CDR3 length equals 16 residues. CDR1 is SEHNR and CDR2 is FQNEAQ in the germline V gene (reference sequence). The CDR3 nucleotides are TGTGCCAGCAGGACGGGGTTTTATTATAGCAATCAGCCCCAGCATTTT. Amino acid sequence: CASRTGFYYSNQPQHF.

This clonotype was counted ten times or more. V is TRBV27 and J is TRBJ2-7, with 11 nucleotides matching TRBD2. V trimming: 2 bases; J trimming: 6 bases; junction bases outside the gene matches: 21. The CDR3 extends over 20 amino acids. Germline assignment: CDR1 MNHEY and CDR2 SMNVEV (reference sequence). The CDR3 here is CASSLEGPGTSGGTTCEQYF. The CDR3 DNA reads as TGTGCCAGCAGTTTAGAAGGCCCCGGGACTAGCGGAGGCACTACTTGCGAGCAGTACTTC.

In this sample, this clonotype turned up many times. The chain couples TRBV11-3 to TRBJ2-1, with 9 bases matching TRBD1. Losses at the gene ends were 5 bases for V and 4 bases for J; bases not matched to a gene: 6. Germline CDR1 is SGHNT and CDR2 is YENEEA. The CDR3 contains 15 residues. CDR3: CASSPGQGGYNEQFF. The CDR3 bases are TGTGCCAGCAGCCCGGGACAGGGAGGGTACAATGAGCAGTTCTTC.

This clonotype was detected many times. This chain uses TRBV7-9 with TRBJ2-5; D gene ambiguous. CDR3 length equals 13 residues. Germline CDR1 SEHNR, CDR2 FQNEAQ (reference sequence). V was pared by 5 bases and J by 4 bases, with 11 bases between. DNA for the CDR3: TGTGCCAGCAGCCCCGATACGGGAGAGACCCAGTACTTC. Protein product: CASSPDTGETQYF.

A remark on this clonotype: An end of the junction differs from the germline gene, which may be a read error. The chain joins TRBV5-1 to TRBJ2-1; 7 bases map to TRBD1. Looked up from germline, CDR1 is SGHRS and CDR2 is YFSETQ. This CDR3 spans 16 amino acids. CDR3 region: CASSVMGQSSYNEQLF. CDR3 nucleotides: TGCGCCAGCAGCGTAATGGGACAGAGCTCCTACAATGAGCAGCTCTTC.

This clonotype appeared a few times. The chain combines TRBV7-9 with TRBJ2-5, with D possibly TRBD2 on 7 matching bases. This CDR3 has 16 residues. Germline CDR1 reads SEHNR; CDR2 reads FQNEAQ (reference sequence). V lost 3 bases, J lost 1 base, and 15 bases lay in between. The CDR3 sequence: CASSFGGGGSQETQYF. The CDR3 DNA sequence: TGTGCCAGCAGCTTTGGGGGCGGGGGAAGCCAAGAGACCCAGTACTTC.

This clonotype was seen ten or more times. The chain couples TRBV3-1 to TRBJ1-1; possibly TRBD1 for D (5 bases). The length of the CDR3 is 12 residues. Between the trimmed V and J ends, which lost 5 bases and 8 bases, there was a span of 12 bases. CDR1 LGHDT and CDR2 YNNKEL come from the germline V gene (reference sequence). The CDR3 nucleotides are TGTGCCAGCAGCTCTCAGGGAGAGGAAGCTTTCTTT. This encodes CASSSQGEEAFF.

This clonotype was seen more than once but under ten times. Here the CDR3 DNA reads TGTGCCAGCAGACCGAATAGTGACACCGGGGAGCTGTTTTTT. Its translation: CASRPNSDTGELFF. This rearrangement joins TRBV7-9 to TRBJ2-2; D is uncertain. Germline values: CDR1 SEHNR, CDR2 FQNEAQ (reference sequence). The CDR3 length is 14 residues. Between the trimmed V and J ends, which lost 6 bases and 3 bases, there was a span of 11 bases.

The CDR3 region is CASSINPLNQGAVKPQHF. In DNA, the CDR3 is TGTGCCAGTAGTATAAACCCTCTCAACCAGGGGGCTGTAAAGCCCCAGCATTTT. The rearrangement joins TRBV19 to TRBJ1-5; the match to TRBD1 covers 8 bases. CDR3 length equals 18 residues. The trim removed 2 bases at V and 8 bases at J, leaving 17 bases unmatched. Germline lookup yields CDR1 LNHDA and CDR2 SQIVND (reference sequence).

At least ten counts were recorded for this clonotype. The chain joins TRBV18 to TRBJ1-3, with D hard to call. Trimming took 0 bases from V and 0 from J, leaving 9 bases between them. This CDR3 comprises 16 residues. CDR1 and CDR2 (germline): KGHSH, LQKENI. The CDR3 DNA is TGTGCCAGCTCACCACCGGCAGTCGGCTCTGGAAACACCATATATTTT. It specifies CASSPPAVGSGNTIYF.

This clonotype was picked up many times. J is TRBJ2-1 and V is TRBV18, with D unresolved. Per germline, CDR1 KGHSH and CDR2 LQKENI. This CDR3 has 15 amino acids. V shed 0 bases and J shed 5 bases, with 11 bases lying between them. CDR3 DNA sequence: TGTGCCAGCTCACCACCGATCTCTCTAAACAATGAGCAGTTCTTC. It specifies CASSPPISLNNEQFF.

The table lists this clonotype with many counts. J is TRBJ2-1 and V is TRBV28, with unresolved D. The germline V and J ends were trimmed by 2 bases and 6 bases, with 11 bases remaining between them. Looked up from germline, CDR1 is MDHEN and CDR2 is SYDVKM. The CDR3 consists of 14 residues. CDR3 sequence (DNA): TGTGCCAGCAGTTTAGGTGGAAGTATCAATGAGCAGTTCTTC. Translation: CASSLGGSINEQFF.

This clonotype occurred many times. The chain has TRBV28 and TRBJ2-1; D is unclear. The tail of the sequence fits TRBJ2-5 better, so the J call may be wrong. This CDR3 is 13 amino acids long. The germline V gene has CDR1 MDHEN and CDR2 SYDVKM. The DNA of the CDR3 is TGTGCCAGCAGTTCCGCTCCTGAGGAGACCCAGTACTTC. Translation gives CASSSAPEETQYF.

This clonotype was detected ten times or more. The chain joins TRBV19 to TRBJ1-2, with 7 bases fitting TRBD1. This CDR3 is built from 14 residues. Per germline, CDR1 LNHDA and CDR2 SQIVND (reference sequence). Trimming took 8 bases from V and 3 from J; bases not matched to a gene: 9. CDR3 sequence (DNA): TGTGCCAGTGCGACCGCGCAGGGGGACTATGGCTACACCTTC. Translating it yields CASATAQGDYGYTF.

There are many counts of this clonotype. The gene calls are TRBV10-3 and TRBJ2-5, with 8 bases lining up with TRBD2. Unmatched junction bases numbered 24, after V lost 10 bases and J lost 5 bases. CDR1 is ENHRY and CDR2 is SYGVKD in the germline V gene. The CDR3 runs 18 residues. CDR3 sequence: CAKPTSGLPPGLWETQYF. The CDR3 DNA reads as TGTGCCAAACCCACTAGCGGTCTACCCCCCGGGTTATGGGAGACCCAGTACTTC.

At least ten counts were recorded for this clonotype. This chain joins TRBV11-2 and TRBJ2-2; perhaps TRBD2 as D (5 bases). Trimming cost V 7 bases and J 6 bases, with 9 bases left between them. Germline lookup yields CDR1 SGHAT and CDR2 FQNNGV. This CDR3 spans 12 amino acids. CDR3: CASTRGSGELFF. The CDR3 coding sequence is TGTGCCAGCACTAGAGGGTCCGGGGAGCTGTTTTTT.

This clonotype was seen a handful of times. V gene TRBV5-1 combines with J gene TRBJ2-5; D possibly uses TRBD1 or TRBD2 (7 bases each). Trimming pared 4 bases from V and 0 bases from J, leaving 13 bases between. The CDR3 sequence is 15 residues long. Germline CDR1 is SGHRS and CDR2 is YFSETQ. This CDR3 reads CASSGGGQNQETQYF. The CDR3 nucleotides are TGCGCCAGCAGCGGGGGGGGACAGAACCAAGAGACCCAGTACTTC.